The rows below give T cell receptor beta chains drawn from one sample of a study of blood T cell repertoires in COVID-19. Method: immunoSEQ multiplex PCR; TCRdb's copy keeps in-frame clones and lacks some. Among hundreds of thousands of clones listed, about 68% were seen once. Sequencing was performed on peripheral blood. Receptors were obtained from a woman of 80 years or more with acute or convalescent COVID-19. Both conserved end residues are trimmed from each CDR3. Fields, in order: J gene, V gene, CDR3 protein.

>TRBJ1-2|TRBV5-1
ASSPEGQGYHGYT
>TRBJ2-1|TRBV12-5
ASGLATVGNEQF
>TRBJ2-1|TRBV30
AWRVGLAEGGEQF
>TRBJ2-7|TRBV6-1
ASSEEGMLSYEQY
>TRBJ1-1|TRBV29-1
SARDRGRAEAF
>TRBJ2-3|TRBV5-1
ASSPDPSADTQY
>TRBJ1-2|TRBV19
ASSMGTGDRYYGYT
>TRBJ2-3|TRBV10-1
ASSLAGADTQY
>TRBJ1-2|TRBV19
ASSIATGTAYGYT
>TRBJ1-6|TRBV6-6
ASSSNIQGPPLH
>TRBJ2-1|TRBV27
ASSPRTSGGLGNEQF
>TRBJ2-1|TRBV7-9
ASSHSGASGRKVYNEQF
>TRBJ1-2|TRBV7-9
ASSLSGLGHGYT
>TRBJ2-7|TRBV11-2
ASSFPPPSRGIVVYEQY
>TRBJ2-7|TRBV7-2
ASSLALAYEQY
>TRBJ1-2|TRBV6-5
ASSRTAYYGYT
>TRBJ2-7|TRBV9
ASSVGSGGPYEQY
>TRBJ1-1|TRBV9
ASSKVPGGEAF
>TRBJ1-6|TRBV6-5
ASSYTPDRGNSPLH
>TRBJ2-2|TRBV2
ASRLEKGTGELF
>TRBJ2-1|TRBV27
ASTPRGSSYNEQF
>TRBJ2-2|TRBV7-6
ASSLTAGTGELF
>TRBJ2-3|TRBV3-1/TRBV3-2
ASSQRSTDTQY
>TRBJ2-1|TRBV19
ASSIIQRGAYNEQF
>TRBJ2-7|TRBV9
ASSVDGGGATEQY
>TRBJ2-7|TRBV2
ASSDRGLTNEQY
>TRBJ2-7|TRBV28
ASSRGSYEQY
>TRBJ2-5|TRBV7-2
ASSLLGGRVGETQY
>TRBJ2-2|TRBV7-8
ASSLAGGTRIAGELF
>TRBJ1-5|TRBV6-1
ASSEGGESNQPQH
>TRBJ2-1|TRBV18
ASSPIAENYYNEQF
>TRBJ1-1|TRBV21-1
ASRKWAGNHPS
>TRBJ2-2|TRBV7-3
ASSSTLGQGSTGELF
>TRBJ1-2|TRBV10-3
AIKGTGVNYGYT
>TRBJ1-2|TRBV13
ASSLTGNYGYT
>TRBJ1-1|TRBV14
ASSRTGQGLNEAF
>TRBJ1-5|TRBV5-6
ASSFRQTNQPQH